The 26 T cell receptor beta chains listed next were all sequenced from one sample in a study of T cells in Graves' hyperthyroidism and ophthalmopathy. RNA transcripts yielded amplified TCR beta CDR3 regions. First-round RT-PCR with HTBI primers amplified the TCR CDR3 region. MiXCR, run by TCRdb on the multiplex PCR reads, gives a single entry per CDR3 protein. The sample includes roughly 840,000 distinct CDR3 sequences, around 38% of them seen just once. The sequencing input was blood. The receptors stem from a man between 18 and 35 years old with Graves' hyperthyroidism.

This clonotype was found many times. The chain combines TRBV20-1 with TRBJ2-7; D possibly corresponds to TRBD2 (6 bases). V was cut by 4 bases and J by 4 bases, with 11 bases left in between. The CDR3 sequence is 12 residues long. Per the germline V gene, CDR1 is DFQATT and CDR2 is SNEGSKA (reference sequence). This CDR3 is CSANGRGYEQYF. CDR3 in DNA: TGCAGTGCTAACGGGAGAGGGTACGAGCAGTACTTC.

This clonotype was seen only a few times. The rearrangement links TRBV7-2 to TRBJ2-5; D unclear. The CDR3 length is 17 residues. CDR1 is SGHTA and CDR2 is FQGNSA in the germline V gene. The germline V and J ends were trimmed by 5 bases and 2 bases, with 21 bases remaining between them. This CDR3 reads CASSQTSLGLRQETQYF. Written as DNA, the CDR3 is TGTGCCAGCAGCCAAACCTCCCTAGGCCTGCGGCAAGAGACCCAGTACTTC.

This clonotype was detected many times. The chain carries TRBV24-1 and TRBJ1-1; the D gene is possibly TRBD1 (6 bases). Germline V CDR1 and CDR2: KGHDR, SFDVKD. Trimming stripped 6 bases from V and 0 bases from J, with 10 bases between. The CDR3 consists of 14 residues. The CDR3 loop is CATSTGALNTEAFF. The CDR3 region has the DNA TGTGCCACCAGTACGGGGGCCCTGAACACTGAAGCTTTCTTT.

The chain combines TRBV29-1 with TRBJ1-1; D perhaps matches TRBD1 (6 bases). The V gene's germline CDR1 is SQVTM and CDR2 ANQGSEA. The CDR3 length is 12 residues. The CDR3 protein is CSARGVQRGAFF. The DNA for the CDR3 is TGCAGTGCTAGGGGGGTACAGCGAGGGGCTTTCTTT.

This chain joins TRBV6-6 and TRBJ2-7; 7 positions agree with TRBD1. The germline V gene encodes CDR1 MNHNY and CDR2 SVGAGI (reference sequence). The trim removed 0 bases at V and 2 bases at J, leaving 4 bases unmatched. CDR3 length: 15 residues. The CDR3 loop is CASSYSGTVAYEQYF. The CDR3 DNA follows: TGTGCCAGCAGTTACTCCGGGACAGTCGCCTACGAGCAGTACTTC.

In its sample, this clonotype was seen many times. The gene calls are TRBV5-1 and TRBJ2-7, with D hard to call. The CDR3 runs 16 residues. Germline V gene data show CDR1 as SGHRS and CDR2 as YFSETQ. V shed 0 bases and J shed 1 base, with 14 bases lying between them. Here the CDR3 reads CASSLDATERSYEQYF. CDR3 DNA sequence: TGCGCCAGCAGCTTGGATGCGACGGAGCGTTCCTACGAGCAGTACTTC. The full variable domain, in which reference TRBV5-1 and TRBJ2-7 provide the parts outside the CDR3, is KAGVTQTPRYLIKTRGQQVTLSCSPISGHRSVSWYQQTPGQGLQFLFEYFSETQRNKGNFPGRFSGRQFSNSRSEMNVSTLELGDSALYLCASSLDATERSYEQYFGPGTRLTVT.

This clonotype appeared many times. This chain uses TRBV9 with TRBJ2-2; 7 bases match TRBD2. Germline V gene sequence: CDR1 SGDLS, CDR2 YYNGEE. The CDR3 is 14 residues long. The junction had 4 bases not matched to a gene; V was cut back by 4 bases and J by 4 bases. For the CDR3, the DNA is TGTGCCAGCAGCCACGGGAGGACCACCGGGGAGCTGTTTTTT. Encoded protein: CASSHGRTTGELFF.

This clonotype showed up many times. The genes are TRBV18 and TRBJ1-2; 7 nucleotides agree with TRBD1. The germline V gene has CDR1 KGHSH and CDR2 LQKENI. Losses at the gene ends were 3 bases for V and 6 bases for J; bases not matched to a gene: 10. CDR3 size: 15 residues. The CDR3 sequence is CASSPQEGARNGYTF. CDR3 nucleotides: TGTGCCAGCTCACCCCAAGAGGGGGCAAGGAATGGCTACACCTTC. Combining the CDR3 with reference TRBV18 and TRBJ1-2 gives the whole variable domain NAGVMQNPRHLVRRRGQEARLRCSPMKGHSHVYWYRQLPEEGLKFMVYLQKENIIDESGMPKERFSAEFPKEGPSILRIQQVVRGDSAAYFCASSPQEGARNGYTFGSGTRLTVV.

There are a few counts of this clonotype. V is TRBV9 and J is TRBJ1-1; no firm D call. This CDR3 spans 12 amino acids. V dropped 3 bases and J dropped 4 bases, with 7 bases sitting between them. Germline V gene lookup returns CDR1 SGDLS and CDR2 YYNGEE. In DNA, the CDR3 is TGTGCCAGCAGCGACGGACCCACTGAAGCTTTCTTT. Its protein is CASSDGPTEAFF.

There are many counts of this clonotype. The rearrangement links TRBV7-9 to TRBJ1-4; 8 bases line up with TRBD1. The CDR3 contains 15 residues. V dropped 5 bases and J dropped 8; count of bases not matched to a gene: 10. CDR1 SEHNR and CDR2 FQNEAQ come from the germline V gene (reference sequence). The CDR3 is CASSKDRAIGEKLFF. The CDR3 nucleotides read TGTGCCAGCAGCAAGGACAGGGCGATTGGAGAAAAACTGTTTTTT.

The rearrangement joins TRBV4-1 to TRBJ2-7; TRBD2 aligns across 9 bases. V gave up 0 bases and J gave up 6 bases; unmatched junction bases: 6. The CDR3 contains 15 residues. The germline V gene has CDR1 MGHRA and CDR2 YSYEKL. The CDR3 sequence is CASSQEWLAGIEQYF. The CDR3 DNA reads as TGCGCCAGCAGCCAAGAATGGCTAGCGGGAATCGAGCAGTACTTC.

This clonotype was seen ten or more times. CDR3 region: CAISWGGSGANVLTF. The CDR3 DNA reads as TGTGCCATCAGCTGGGGGGGAAGTGGGGCCAACGTCCTGACTTTC. The chain uses TRBV10-3 and TRBJ2-6; 7 nucleotides line up with TRBD2. The CDR3 is 15 amino acids. After removal of 6 bases from V and 3 bases from J, the junction contained 5 bases not matched to a gene. Germline V CDR1 and CDR2: ENHRY, SYGVKD.

Turning to this clonotype: Relative to the germline gene, one junction end is altered; a read error may explain this. V and J are TRBV10-3 and TRBJ2-7; D is undetermined. The CDR3 consists of 11 residues. Germline V gene lookup returns CDR1 ENHRY and CDR2 SYGVKD. For the CDR3, the DNA is TGTGCCATCAGTGCCAGTTACGAGCGGTACTTC. It yields the protein CAISASYERYF.

V gene TRBV12-3 or TRBV12-4 combines with J gene TRBJ1-4; maybe TRBD1 (6 bases). The V end lost 6 bases, the J end lost 4 bases, and 9 bases lay between the germline ends. The length of the CDR3 is 13 residues. The CDR3 sequence: CASRTGYNEKLFF. The CDR3 DNA sequence: TGTGCCAGCAGGACAGGTTATAATGAAAAACTGTTTTTT.

The V and J genes are TRBV20-1 and TRBJ1-1; D is unclear. The CDR3 spans 13 residues. V was pared by 7 bases and J by 4 bases, with 16 bases between. CDR1 and CDR2 from the germline V gene are DFQATT and SNEGSKA (reference sequence). CDR3: CSVDSGWTTEAFF. The CDR3 DNA reads as TGCAGTGTTGATTCTGGTTGGACCACTGAAGCTTTCTTT.

The V call is TRBV20-1, the J call TRBJ2-5; 11 bases align to TRBD1. The CDR3 totals 14 residues. Germline assignment: CDR1 DFQATT and CDR2 SNEGSKA (reference sequence). V trimming: 5 bases; J trimming: 5 bases; junction bases outside the gene matches: 7. The CDR3 nucleotides read TGCAGTGCTGAAGGACAGGGGGCGAGGGAGACCCAGTACTTC. This codes for CSAEGQGARETQYF.

This clonotype was recorded many times. This chain joins TRBV7-2 and TRBJ1-6; D gene unclear. CDR3 length: 12 amino acids. Trimming removed 1 base from V and 11 bases from J, with 6 bases in between. Germline CDR1 is SGHTA and CDR2 is FQGNSA. DNA for the CDR3: TGTGCCAGCAGCTTAGACAAGGCACCCCTCCACTTT. This codes for CASSLDKAPLHF.

This clonotype was detected a few times. CDR3 residues: CASSLGSPASAFF. The CDR3 DNA reads TGTGCCAGCAGTTTGGGATCCCCGGCTAGCGCTTTCTTT. The chain is built from TRBV12-3 or TRBV12-4 and TRBJ1-1; D is unresolved. The CDR3 contains 13 residues. The V end lost 3 bases, the J end lost 11 bases, and 16 bases lay between the germline ends.

The J gene is TRBJ2-7, the V gene TRBV29-1, with TRBD1 identical over 10 bases. Germline CDR1 is SQVTM and CDR2 is ANQGSEA. V shed 4 bases, J shed 0 bases, and the junction held 3 bases outside the gene matches. The CDR3 sequence is 14 residues long. The CDR3 sequence is CSVGQGAISYEQYF. The CDR3 DNA is TGCAGCGTTGGACAGGGGGCTATCTCCTACGAGCAGTACTTC.

The chain carries TRBV7-9 and TRBJ2-7; possibly TRBD2 for D (6 bases). CDR1 and CDR2 (germline): SEHNR, FQNEAQ (reference sequence). Trimming took 5 bases from V and 0 from J, leaving 14 bases between them. The CDR3 extends over 15 amino acids. CDR3 region: CASSRTEGPSYEQYF. The CDR3 DNA reads TGTGCCAGCAGCCGGACGGAGGGGCCCTCCTACGAGCAGTACTTC.

The chain couples TRBV20-1 to TRBJ2-2; maybe TRBD1 (5 bases). V was clipped by 2 bases and J by 8 bases, with 6 bases between them. Germline assignment: CDR1 DFQATT and CDR2 SNEGSKA (reference sequence). The CDR3 runs 11 residues. The CDR3 here is CSARRQGELFF. The CDR3 DNA reads TGCAGTGCTAGACGACAGGGGGAGCTGTTTTTT.

This clonotype was seen only a few times. The genes are TRBV7-9 and TRBJ2-7, with D possibly being TRBD2 (6 bases). Between the trimmed V and J ends, which lost 5 bases and 2 bases, there was a span of 13 bases. The CDR3 spans 14 residues. Germline CDR1 is SEHNR and CDR2 is FQNEAQ (reference sequence). CDR3 bases: TGTGCCAGCAGCCCAAGCGGGCTAACCTACGAGCAGTACTTC. Translation: CASSPSGLTYEQYF.

Comment on this clonotype: The junction departs from the called germline gene at one end, perhaps through a read error. CDR3 sequence (DNA): TGTGCCAGCAGTCGGACAGCAGCTAACTATGGCTACACCTTC. Translated: CASSRTAANYGYTF. The chain employs TRBV24-1 and TRBJ1-2, with D possibly TRBD1 on 6 matching bases. This CDR3 is 14 amino acids long. CDR1 is KGHDR, CDR2 SFDVKD, per germline.

A few counts support this clonotype. The V gene is TRBV2, the J gene TRBJ2-7; TRBD2 matches at 10 bases. The CDR3 runs to 14 residues. After removal of 8 bases from V and 3 bases from J, the junction contained 7 bases not matched to a gene. CDR1 is SNHLY, CDR2 FYNNEI, per germline. The CDR3 loop reads CASLAGELFYEQYF. The CDR3 DNA reads as TGTGCCAGCCTAGCGGGGGAGTTATTCTACGAGCAGTACTTC.

This rearrangement joins TRBV7-9 to TRBJ1-1; 7 bases match TRBD1. CDR1 is SEHNR and CDR2 is FQNEAQ in the germline V gene (reference sequence). The V segment lost 5 bases and the J segment 1 base; nucleotides outside the gene matches: 7. The CDR3 has 15 amino acids. The CDR3 sequence: CASSQGDRPNTEAFF. CDR3 nucleotides: TGTGCCAGCAGCCAGGGGGACAGACCGAACACTGAAGCTTTCTTT.

Only a few counts were recorded for this clonotype. This chain links TRBV19 with TRBJ1-5; no reliable D call. CDR3 length: 12 residues. Germline values: CDR1 LNHDA, CDR2 SQIVND (reference sequence). V lost 5 bases and J 7 bases, leaving 9 bases between the germline ends. CDR3 bases: TGTGCCAGTAGTGCCCTGGGGCAGCCCCAGCATTTT. Translating gives CASSALGQPQHF.